This T cell receptor beta chain was sequenced during a study of blood T cell repertoires in COVID-19. The V gene's germline CDR1 is LNHDA and CDR2 SQIVND (reference sequence). V was clipped by 4 bases and J by 7 bases, with 14 bases between them. The CDR3 is made up of 14 amino acids. As handled by the study authors: How many nucleated cells were present was estimated from reference gene primer amplification. Sequencing used immunoSEQ multiplex PCR; TCRdb keeps in-frame clones, though not all of them. From that table come the V and J calls and clone size; the DNA was used to work out D and trimming. Among about 270,000 clones, 70% to 90% were seen once, and the ten largest hold roughly 4.3%.

Material: PBMCs or T cells enriched from blood (not recorded which). The receptor's source is a woman aged 30 to 39 with acute COVID-19. V usage is TRBV19 and J usage is TRBJ2-1, with a weak D call TRBD1 (5 bases). The CDR3, as DNA: TGTGCCAGTAGTAGTGGCAGGGCCGGGAATGAGCAGTTCTTC. Translating gives CASSSGRAGNEQFF. Variable domain in full (rest from reference TRBV19 and TRBJ2-1): DGGITQSPKYLFRKEGQNVTLSCEQNLNHDAMYWYRQDPGQGLRLIYYSQIVNDFQKGDIAEGYSVSREKKESFPLTVTSAQKNPTAFYLCASSSGRAGNEQFFGPGTRLTVL.